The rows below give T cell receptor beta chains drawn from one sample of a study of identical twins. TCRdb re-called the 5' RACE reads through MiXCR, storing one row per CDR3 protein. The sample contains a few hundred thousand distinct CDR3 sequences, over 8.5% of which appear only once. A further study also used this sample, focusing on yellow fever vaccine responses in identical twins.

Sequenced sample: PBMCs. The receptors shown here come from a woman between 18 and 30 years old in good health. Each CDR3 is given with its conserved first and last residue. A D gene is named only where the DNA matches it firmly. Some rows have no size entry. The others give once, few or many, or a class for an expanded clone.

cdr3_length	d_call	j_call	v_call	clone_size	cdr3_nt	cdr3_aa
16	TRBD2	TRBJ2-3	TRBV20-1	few	TGCAGTGCTAGAGATACGGGACTAGCGGGGGCAGATACGCAGTATTTT	CSARDTGLAGADTQYF
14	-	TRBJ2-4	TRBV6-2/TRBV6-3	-	TGTGCCAGCAGCCCACGGGGGCCCAAAAACATTCAGTACTTC	CASSPRGPKNIQYF
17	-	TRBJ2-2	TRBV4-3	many	TGCGCCAGCAGCCAAGGGGGGGCTGGTCTTATCGCCGGGGAGCTGTTTTTT	CASSQGGAGLIAGELFF
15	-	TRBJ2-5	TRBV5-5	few	TGTGCCAGCACCTTAATGGGGTCCTTCAAAGAGACCCAGTACTTC	CASTLMGSFKETQYF
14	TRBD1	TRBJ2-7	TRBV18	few	TGTGCCAGCTCATCGACAGGGGCCGCCTACGAGCAGTACTTC	CASSSTGAAYEQYF
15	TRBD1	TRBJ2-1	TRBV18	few	TGTGCCAGCTCACCAACTCAGGGGGCTTTGTATGAGCAGTTCTTC	CASSPTQGALYEQFF
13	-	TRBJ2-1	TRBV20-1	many	TGCAGTGCTAGAGGACAGATTGACAATGAGCAGTTCTTC	CSARGQIDNEQFF
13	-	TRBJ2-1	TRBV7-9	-	TGTGCCAGCAGTCCCGCGCCTAACAATGAGCAGTTCTTC	CASSPAPNNEQFF
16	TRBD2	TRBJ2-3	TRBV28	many	TGTGCCAGCAGGCAAATCGGGACTATCTTCACAGATACGCAGTATTTT	CASRQIGTIFTDTQYF
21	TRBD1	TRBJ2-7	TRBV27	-	TGTGCCAGCAGTTTCCCTAGTTCCACCGGGACAGGGTGGGTGAGGACCTACGAGCAGTACTTC	CASSFPSSTGTGWVRTYEQYF
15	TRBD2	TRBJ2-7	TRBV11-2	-	TGTGCCAGCAGCTTAGGTAGCGGGAGGTACTACGAGCAGTACTTC	CASSLGSGRYYEQYF
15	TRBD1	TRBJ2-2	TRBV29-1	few	TGCAGCGTTGTGACCGGACAGGGGTACACCGGGGAGCTGTTTTTT	CSVVTGQGYTGELFF
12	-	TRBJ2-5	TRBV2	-	TGTGCCAGCAGTGACAGCCCGGAGACCCAGTACTTC	CASSDSPETQYF
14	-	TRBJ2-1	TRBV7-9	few	TGTGCCAGCAGCCACGATCAACGGGCCAATGAGCAGTTCTTC	CASSHDQRANEQFF
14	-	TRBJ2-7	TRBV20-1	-	TGCAGTGCTACCGAAGGAGGGGCTGCCTACGAGCAGTACTTC	CSATEGGAAYEQYF
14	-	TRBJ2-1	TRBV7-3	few	TGTGCCAGCAGCTTAAACTTGTACCGCAATGAGCAGTTCTTC	CASSLNLYRNEQFF
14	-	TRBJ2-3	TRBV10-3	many	TGTGCCATCAGTGAGTCTCTCTCCACAGATACGCAGTATTTT	CAISESLSTDTQYF
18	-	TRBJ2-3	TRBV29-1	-	TGCAGCGTTTGGTTTACTGCTTTGAGTCCACCTAGCACAGATACGCAGTATTTT	CSVWFTALSPPSTDTQYF
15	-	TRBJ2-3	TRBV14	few	TGTGCCAGCAGCCAACCAGGGACTTTGGCAGATACGCAGTATTTT	CASSQPGTLADTQYF
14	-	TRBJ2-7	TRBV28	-	TGTGCCAGCAGTTGGGGCAGGGGGGGATCGGAGCAGTACTTC	CASSWGRGGSEQYF
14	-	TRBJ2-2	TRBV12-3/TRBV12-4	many	TGTGCCAGCAGTTTGGGGACCACGACCGGGGAGCTGTTTTTT	CASSLGTTTGELFF
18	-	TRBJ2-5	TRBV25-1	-	TGTGCCAGCGGGCACCCCGGAAGCGGAGGGGCGGGTTTAGAGACCCAGTACTTC	CASGHPGSGGAGLETQYF
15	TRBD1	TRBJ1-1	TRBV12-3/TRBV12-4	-	TGTGCCAGCACCCCTCATGGGACAGGGGGCCCTGAAGCTTTCTTT	CASTPHGTGGPEAFF
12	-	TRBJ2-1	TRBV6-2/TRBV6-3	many	TGTGCCAGCAGACCGGGATGGAATGAGCAGTTCTTC	CASRPGWNEQFF
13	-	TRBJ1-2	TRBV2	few	TGTGCCAGCACCCCAAACAGGGATGATGGCTACACCTTC	CASTPNRDDGYTF
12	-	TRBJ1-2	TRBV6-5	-	TGTGCCACTGCAAGGAAAGGAGGCGGCTACACCTTC	CATARKGGGYTF
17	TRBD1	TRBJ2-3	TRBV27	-	TGTGCCAGCAGTCTACAGGCTACACCCACAGGGGAAGATACGCAGTATTTT	CASSLQATPTGEDTQYF
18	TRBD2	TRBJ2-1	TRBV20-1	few	TGCAGTGCTAGATACTCCCGGATAGGGAGCGGGAGACTGGGTGAGCAGTTCTTC	CSARYSRIGSGRLGEQFF
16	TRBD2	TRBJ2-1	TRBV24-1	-	TGTGCCACCAGTTTAGGCGCGGGAGGCCCCTACAATGAGCAGTTCTTC	CATSLGAGGPYNEQFF
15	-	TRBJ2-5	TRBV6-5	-	TGTGCCAGCAGCTCGTTCAGGACAGACCAAGAGACCCAGTACTTC	CASSSFRTDQETQYF
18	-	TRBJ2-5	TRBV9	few	TGTGCCAGCAGCGTTGGGCAAAAGGTGGCTAGCCTACAAGAGACCCAGTACTTC	CASSVGQKVASLQETQYF
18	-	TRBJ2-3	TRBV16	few	TGTGCCAGCAGCCAATATTTTCCTGGGACGGCCGTCACAGATACGCAGTATTTT	CASSQYFPGTAVTDTQYF
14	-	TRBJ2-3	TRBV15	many	TGTGCCACCAGCAGAGTTTCTAGCCCAGATACGCAGTATTTT	CATSRVSSPDTQYF
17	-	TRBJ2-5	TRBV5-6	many	TGTGCCAGCAGCTTCTCGATAGGGACTTCTTTGGGGGAGACCCAGTACTTC	CASSFSIGTSLGETQYF
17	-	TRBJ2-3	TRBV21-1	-	TGTGCCAGCAGCAAGGCTCACCGCGGGGAACCTTTGGATACGCAGTATTTT	CASSKAHRGEPLDTQYF
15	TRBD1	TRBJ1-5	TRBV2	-	TGTGCCAGCAGTGGGGACAGGGATAGCAATCAGCCCCAGCATTTT	CASSGDRDSNQPQHF
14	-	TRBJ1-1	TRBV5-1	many	TGCGCCAGCAGCGGCGCGGGCCCCCACACTGAAGCTTTCTTT	CASSGAGPHTEAFF
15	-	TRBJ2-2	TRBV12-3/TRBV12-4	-	TGTGCCAGCAGTTCGGATCCCCTGGGGACCGGGGAGCTGTTTTTT	CASSSDPLGTGELFF
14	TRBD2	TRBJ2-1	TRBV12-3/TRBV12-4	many	TGTGCCAGCAGATCCCGACTAGCAAGGAATGAGCAGTTCTTC	CASRSRLARNEQFF
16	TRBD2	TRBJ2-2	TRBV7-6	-	TGTGCCAGCAGCTCAGTAGCGGGGGGGCCCTCCGGGGAGCTGTTTTTT	CASSSVAGGPSGELFF
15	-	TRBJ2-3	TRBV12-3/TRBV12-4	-	TGTGCCAGCAGTCTCAGGGACTTCGGGCTCGATACGCAGTATTTT	CASSLRDFGLDTQYF
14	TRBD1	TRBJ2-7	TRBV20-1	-	TGCAGTGCTAGCTCACAGGGGAATTCCTACGAGCAGTACTTC	CSASSQGNSYEQYF
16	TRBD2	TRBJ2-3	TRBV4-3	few	TGCGCCAGCAGCCAAGATTTAGCGGGACGGGCAGATACGCAGTATTTT	CASSQDLAGRADTQYF
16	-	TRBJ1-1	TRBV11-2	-	TGTGCCAGCAGCTTAGTTTCAGGCCGGGTAAACACTGAAGCTTTCTTT	CASSLVSGRVNTEAFF
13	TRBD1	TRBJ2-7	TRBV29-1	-	TGCAGCGTGGGACAGGGTGACTTCTACGAGCAGTACTTC	CSVGQGDFYEQYF
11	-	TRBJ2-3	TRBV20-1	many	TGCAGTGCTAGAGATCTAGATACGCAGTATTTT	CSARDLDTQYF
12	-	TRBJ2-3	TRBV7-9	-	TGTGCCAGCAGCCGCCAGTTGGGTACGCAGTATTTT	CASSRQLGTQYF
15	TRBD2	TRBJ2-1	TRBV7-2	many	TGTGCCAGCAGCTTAGTCCCGGGAGGAAGGAATGAGCAGTTCTTC	CASSLVPGGRNEQFF
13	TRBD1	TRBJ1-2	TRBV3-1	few	TGTGCCAGCAGCAAAACAGGGGGCTATGGCTACACCTTC	CASSKTGGYGYTF
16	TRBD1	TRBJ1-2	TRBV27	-	TGTGCCAGCAGTGCAGGGACAGGGGGCGCCCGAAGTGGCTACACCTTC	CASSAGTGGARSGYTF
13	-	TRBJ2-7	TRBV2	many	TGTGCCAGCAGTGAGGACATAGCCTACGAGCAGTACTTC	CASSEDIAYEQYF
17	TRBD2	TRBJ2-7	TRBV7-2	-	TGTGCCAGCGACGGGGCAAGGTGCGGGAGGCAGCTCTACGAGCAGTACTTC	CASDGARCGRQLYEQYF
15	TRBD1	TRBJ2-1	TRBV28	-	TGTGCCAGCAGTCCACCTCCATTAGGGACAGGCGAGCAGTTCTTC	CASSPPPLGTGEQFF
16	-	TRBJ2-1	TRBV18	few	TGTGCCAGCTCACCGCTTGACAGGTCCTTCTACAATGAGCAGTTCTTC	CASSPLDRSFYNEQFF
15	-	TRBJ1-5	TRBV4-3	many	TGCGCCAGCAGCCAAGACGGGGACGGAAATCAGCCCCAGCATTTT	CASSQDGDGNQPQHF